These T cell receptor beta chains were read from a single sample in a study of blood T cell repertoires in COVID-19. The repertoire was sequenced with immunoSEQ multiplex PCR; TCRdb's copy has only in-frame clones and lacks some. The data hold just over 150,000 clones, with 88% observed a single time. Sequencing was carried out using peripheral blood. All receptors derive from a woman aged 65 to 85 with acute or convalescent COVID-19. Both conserved end residues are part of each CDR3. The order of the fields is CDR3 DNA, CDR3 protein, D gene, clone size, V gene, J gene. D genes are given only for firm matches. A row's size may be missing; if present it is once, few, many or a size class.

CDR3nt: TGTGCCAGCAGCTTAGTCAAAGCTAATTACCCCGGGGAGCTGTTTTTT
CDR3aa: CASSLVKANYPGELFF
d_gene: NA
abundance: NA
v_gene: TRBV7-2
j_gene: TRBJ2-2

CDR3nt: TGTGCCAGCAGCCCGTTAGCGGGGGGGCCTCTCAATGAGCAGTTCTTC
CDR3aa: CASSPLAGGPLNEQFF
d_gene: TRBD2
abundance: once
v_gene: TRBV3-1/TRBV3-2
j_gene: TRBJ2-1

CDR3nt: TGTGCCAGCAGCCCGGGGACTAGTAACACAGATACGCAGTATTTT
CDR3aa: CASSPGTSNTDTQYF
d_gene: TRBD2
abundance: NA
v_gene: TRBV7-9
j_gene: TRBJ2-3

CDR3nt: TGTGCCATCAGCGGGATTTATAATTCACCCCTCCACTTT
CDR3aa: CAISGIYNSPLHF
d_gene: NA
abundance: once
v_gene: TRBV10-3
j_gene: TRBJ1-6

CDR3nt: TGTGCCAGCAGCCATGGTTCTAATCAAGGCTACACCTTC
CDR3aa: CASSHGSNQGYTF
d_gene: NA
abundance: NA
v_gene: TRBV7-9
j_gene: TRBJ1-2

CDR3nt: TGTGCCAGCAGCTTAATCGGTTCACCCCTCCACTTT
CDR3aa: CASSLIGSPLHF
d_gene: NA
abundance: NA
v_gene: TRBV7-2
j_gene: TRBJ1-6

CDR3nt: TGTGCCAGCAGCGTTGTGGGGGGGTTAATAGATACGCAGTATTTT
CDR3aa: CASSVVGGLIDTQYF
d_gene: TRBD2
abundance: NA
v_gene: TRBV9
j_gene: TRBJ2-3

CDR3nt: TGTGCCAGCAGTTTAGACAGGTCGAACACCGGGGAGCTGTTTTTT
CDR3aa: CASSLDRSNTGELFF
d_gene: NA
abundance: NA
v_gene: TRBV27
j_gene: TRBJ2-2

CDR3nt: TGTGCCAGCAGGGGACAGTTGGGCCTTAATGAAAAACTGTTTTTT
CDR3aa: CASRGQLGLNEKLFF
d_gene: TRBD1
abundance: NA
v_gene: TRBV2
j_gene: TRBJ1-4

CDR3nt: TGTGCCAGCAGCTTAGTCAGGGGGCACTCACCCCTCCACTTT
CDR3aa: CASSLVRGHSPLHF
d_gene: TRBD1
abundance: NA
v_gene: TRBV7-8
j_gene: TRBJ1-6

CDR3nt: TGTGCCAGCAGTGGTCGCCAGGGTACAAACACCATATATTTT
CDR3aa: CASSGRQGTNTIYF
d_gene: NA
abundance: once
v_gene: TRBV2
j_gene: TRBJ1-3

CDR3nt: TGCAGTGCTAGTTATGGAGGGAATGAGACCCAGTACTTC
CDR3aa: CSASYGGNETQYF
d_gene: NA
abundance: NA
v_gene: TRBV20-1
j_gene: TRBJ2-5

CDR3nt: TGCGCCAGCAGTGAGCCCGGGTCGCTCTATGGCTACACCTTC
CDR3aa: CASSEPGSLYGYTF
d_gene: NA
abundance: NA
v_gene: TRBV10-1
j_gene: TRBJ1-2

CDR3nt: TGTGCCAGCAGCGTAGACACGGGGGACTGGGGGAGAGAGACCCAGTACTTC
CDR3aa: CASSVDTGDWGRETQYF
d_gene: NA
abundance: NA
v_gene: TRBV9
j_gene: TRBJ2-5

CDR3nt: TGTGCCAGCGGACTTTGGGGAGGGCAAGCTTTCTTT
CDR3aa: CASGLWGGQAFF
d_gene: NA
abundance: NA
v_gene: TRBV27
j_gene: TRBJ1-1

CDR3nt: TGTGCCAGCAGCCCCCGGAGGGAGGGAGTATACGAGCAGTACTTC
CDR3aa: CASSPRREGVYEQYF
d_gene: NA
abundance: NA
v_gene: TRBV21-1
j_gene: TRBJ2-7

CDR3nt: TGTGCCAGCAGCCCCACAGGGGGAGGGTATGGCTACACCTTC
CDR3aa: CASSPTGGGYGYTF
d_gene: TRBD1
abundance: NA
v_gene: TRBV28
j_gene: TRBJ1-2

CDR3nt: TGTGCCAGTAGTATTAAGGGACAGGGAAGTCAGCCCCAGCATTTT
CDR3aa: CASSIKGQGSQPQHF
d_gene: TRBD1
abundance: NA
v_gene: TRBV19
j_gene: TRBJ1-5

CDR3nt: TGTGCCAGCTCCCCCAACGGGGGTACAGATACGCAGTATTTT
CDR3aa: CASSPNGGTDTQYF
d_gene: NA
abundance: NA
v_gene: TRBV27
j_gene: TRBJ2-3

CDR3nt: TGCGCCAGCAGCCAAGATTGGAGGGGGAACACTGAAGCTTTCTTT
CDR3aa: CASSQDWRGNTEAFF
d_gene: NA
abundance: NA
v_gene: TRBV4-3
j_gene: TRBJ1-1

CDR3nt: TGTGCCAGCAGTGGAACGGGATATCGTGGAAACACCATATATTTT
CDR3aa: CASSGTGYRGNTIYF
d_gene: NA
abundance: NA
v_gene: TRBV25-1
j_gene: TRBJ1-3

CDR3nt: TGTGCCAGCAGCCCCGTCTACCCGAACACTGAAGCTTTCTTT
CDR3aa: CASSPVYPNTEAFF
d_gene: NA
abundance: NA
v_gene: TRBV9
j_gene: TRBJ1-1

CDR3nt: TGTGCCAGCAGAGTTGGACAGGGTAAAGCTGAAGCTTTCTTT
CDR3aa: CASRVGQGKAEAFF
d_gene: TRBD1
abundance: NA
v_gene: TRBV28
j_gene: TRBJ1-1

CDR3nt: TGTGCCAGCAGCCCTAGCCCACAGGGGCAGGGCTACACCTTC
CDR3aa: CASSPSPQGQGYTF
d_gene: TRBD1
abundance: NA
v_gene: TRBV7-9
j_gene: TRBJ1-2

CDR3nt: TGTGCCAGCAGGTTCCCAGGGAACACTGAAGCTTTCTTT
CDR3aa: CASRFPGNTEAFF
d_gene: NA
abundance: NA
v_gene: TRBV28
j_gene: TRBJ1-1

CDR3nt: TGTGCCAGCAGCTTAAATCAGGGAAGCACAGATACGCAGTATTTT
CDR3aa: CASSLNQGSTDTQYF
d_gene: NA
abundance: once
v_gene: TRBV11-2
j_gene: TRBJ2-3

CDR3nt: TGTGCCAGCAGCAAAGTTTCGGGGGGGAGCACTGAAGCTTTCTTT
CDR3aa: CASSKVSGGSTEAFF
d_gene: NA
abundance: once
v_gene: TRBV21-1
j_gene: TRBJ1-1

CDR3nt: TGTGCCAGCAGCCTGGGCTTGGGTTCACCCCTCCACTTT
CDR3aa: CASSLGLGSPLHF
d_gene: NA
abundance: NA
v_gene: TRBV12-3/TRBV12-4
j_gene: TRBJ1-6

CDR3nt: TGCGCCAGCAGCTTGGGGCAGGGGGCCACCGGGGAGCTGTTTTTT
CDR3aa: CASSLGQGATGELFF
d_gene: TRBD1
abundance: NA
v_gene: TRBV5-1
j_gene: TRBJ2-2

CDR3nt: TGTGCCAGCAGCCCCGGGACAGGGTCCAACTATGGCTACACCTTC
CDR3aa: CASSPGTGSNYGYTF
d_gene: TRBD1
abundance: NA
v_gene: TRBV7-6
j_gene: TRBJ1-2

CDR3nt: TGTGCCAGCAGTGATGGGGCAGGGGGTCAAGAGACCCAGTACTTC
CDR3aa: CASSDGAGGQETQYF
d_gene: TRBD1
abundance: NA
v_gene: TRBV6-1
j_gene: TRBJ2-5

CDR3nt: TGTGCCAGCAGCCCAGCGGCAGGATTCTTGAACACTGAAGCTTTCTTT
CDR3aa: CASSPAAGFLNTEAFF
d_gene: NA
abundance: NA
v_gene: TRBV7-2
j_gene: TRBJ1-1

CDR3nt: TGTGCCAGCAGTCGACAGGTTATTGATGGCTACACCTTC
CDR3aa: CASSRQVIDGYTF
d_gene: NA
abundance: NA
v_gene: TRBV2
j_gene: TRBJ1-2

CDR3nt: TGCAGCGTTTCCGAGGGGGGGCCCACTGAAGCTTTCTTT
CDR3aa: CSVSEGGPTEAFF
d_gene: NA
abundance: NA
v_gene: TRBV29-1
j_gene: TRBJ1-1

CDR3nt: TGCGCCAGCAGCTCCCGGGACAGGGGGTGGTCTCGCTATGGCTACACCTTC
CDR3aa: CASSSRDRGWSRYGYTF
d_gene: TRBD1
abundance: NA
v_gene: TRBV4-1
j_gene: TRBJ1-2

CDR3nt: TGTGCCAGCAGCTTAGGTGTCGCGGGGGTTCGGGGTTATCAGCCCCAGCATTTT
CDR3aa: CASSLGVAGVRGYQPQHF
d_gene: NA
abundance: NA
v_gene: TRBV7-2
j_gene: TRBJ1-5

CDR3nt: TGCGCCAGAGGAGGGGCGGGAGGCTACACCTTC
CDR3aa: CARGGAGGYTF
d_gene: NA
abundance: NA
v_gene: TRBV23-1
j_gene: TRBJ1-2

CDR3nt: TGCAGCGTTGAACTAGGGACAGCGAACACTGAAGCTTTCTTT
CDR3aa: CSVELGTANTEAFF
d_gene: TRBD1
abundance: NA
v_gene: TRBV29-1
j_gene: TRBJ1-1

CDR3nt: TGTGCCAGCAGTTCCTTATGGGGCGGTGGCTACACCTTC
CDR3aa: CASSSLWGGGYTF
d_gene: NA
abundance: NA
v_gene: TRBV27
j_gene: TRBJ1-2